This T cell receptor beta chain was sequenced for a study of cytomegalovirus exposure and HLA in healthy donors. Trimming cost V 5 bases and J 2 bases, with 16 bases left between them. CDR1 is SGHAT, CDR2 FQDESV, per germline (reference sequence). This CDR3 is built from 15 residues. The PCR used 60 Vbeta and 13 Jbeta primers. Measured with immunoSEQ multiplex PCR; TCRdb has only the in-frame clones, and not every one. The sample has 140,000 or so clones; just over 65% are singletons. The chain employs TRBV11-1 and TRBJ2-7, with D maybe TRBD2 (5 bases). The material sequenced was PBMCs. This receptor was obtained from a woman aged 55-75 years in good health and CMV-seronegative. CDR3 DNA sequence: TGTGCCAGCAGCACCGATCCTAAACTAGCCTACGAGCAGTACTTC. As protein: CASSTDPKLAYEQYF.